This entry features one TCR beta chain sequence. Antigen specificity is unknown. The CDR3 is made up of 14 amino acids. Per the germline V gene, CDR1 is SEHNR and CDR2 is FQNEAQ (reference sequence). Researchers used about 3,400 ng of total RNA for each TCR library. Template switching was used to attach UMIs, which incorporated a 6-nucleotide sample barcode. The cDNA of both the TCRalpha and TCRbeta chains was subjected to two nested PCRs of approximately 16 and 9 cycles. TCRdb reprocessed the 5' RACE reads and keeps a single row for each CDR3 protein, giving no DNA. The sample has a few hundred thousand distinct CDR3 sequences. This entry belongs to a study of monozygotic twins with inflammatory bowel disease. Study outcomes and limitations: Any single strong signal or clonotype tied to IBD lacked support.

The V gene is TRBV7-9, the J gene TRBJ2-3; TCRdb's D call, TRBD1, is unchecked because there is no DNA. The sample comprised blood. This sequence originates from a human donor with ulcerative colitis or Crohn's disease, or a healthy co-twin of an affected twin (not recorded which). This CDR3 reads CASSLALSGQGTYF.